These 14 T cell receptor beta chains originate from one sample sequenced in a study of beta chain features in type 1 diabetes. General study findings and limits: When Type 1 diabetes patients were examined, their TCRB CDR3s proved moderately but significantly shorter in all four CD4+ subsets.

Which antigens these TCRs recognize remains unknown. Every isolated RNA sample was fully reverse transcribed, so sequencing captured expressed TCRB transcripts. Profiled with immunoSEQ multiplex PCR; TCRdb holds only in-frame clones, not every one. The sample holds a few hundred thousand clones; approximately 25% are singletons and the top ten take 0.012%. The sequenced sample was naive CD4+ T cells from blood. The receptors stem from a woman in her 30s with type 1 diabetes.

This clone turned up a few times. The rearrangement uses TRBV5-4 and TRBJ2-3; a weak D match, TRBD1 (6 bases). Germline V gives CDR1 SGHNT, CDR2 YYREEE (reference sequence). The CDR3 spans 15 residues. Trimming removed 4 bases at V and 2 bases at J, with 14 bases between. This CDR3 reads CASSADSRFTDTQYF. Here the CDR3 DNA reads TGTGCCAGCAGCGCGGACAGTAGATTCACAGATACGCAGTATTTT.

J is TRBJ2-7 and V is TRBV5-1; 8 bases match TRBD2. This CDR3 spans 16 amino acids. The germline V gene has CDR1 SGHRS and CDR2 YFSETQ. Trimming at V came to 0 bases and at J to 6 bases, leaving 11 bases not matched to a gene. CDR3 coding DNA: TGCGCCAGCAGCTTGGTCGTGACTAGCGAGACGTTCGAGCAGTACTTC. It yields the protein CASSLVVTSETFEQYF. The full variable domain, its missing parts supplied by reference TRBV5-1 and TRBJ2-7, is KAGVTQTPRYLIKTRGQQVTLSCSPISGHRSVSWYQQTPGQGLQFLFEYFSETQRNKGNFPGRFSGRQFSNSRSEMNVSTLELGDSALYLCASSLVVTSETFEQYFGPGTRLTVT.

The chain is built from TRBV6-6 and TRBJ2-1, with D perhaps matching TRBD2 (6 bases). Germline assignment: CDR1 MNHNY and CDR2 SVGAGI (reference sequence). Trimming stripped 2 bases from V and 4 bases from J, with 12 bases between. CDR3 length: 15 amino acids. CDR3 sequence: CASSYGGTPYNEQFF. The DNA of the CDR3 is TGTGCCAGCAGTTACGGGGGGACCCCTTACAATGAGCAGTTCTTC.

This clone was counted only a few times. This sequence joins TRBV29-1 and TRBJ1-2; D gene uncertain. Trimming shortened V by 3 bases and J by 0 bases, and 11 bases separated the two germline ends. The CDR3 has 14 amino acids. Germline loops: CDR1 SQVTM, CDR2 ANQGSEA. As DNA, the CDR3 is TGCAGCGTTGAGTTAGGTACAGCTAACTATGGCTACACCTTC. This gives the protein CSVELGTANYGYTF. The full variable domain, with the rest looked up from reference TRBV29-1 and TRBJ1-2, is SAVISQKPSRDICQRGTSLTIQCQVDSQVTMMFWYRQQPGQSLTLIATANQGSEATYESGFVIDKFPISRPNLTFSTLTVSNMSPEDSSIYLCSVELGTANYGYTFGSGTRLTVV.

Turning to this clone: One junction end does not reproduce the germline sequence, and a read error may be involved. This rearrangement joins TRBV7-7 to TRBJ2-5; 7 positions match TRBD2. The CDR3 has 13 residues. From germline, CDR1 is SSHAT and CDR2 FNYEAQ (reference sequence). CDR3 sequence: CASSLTSPETQYF. For the CDR3, the DNA is TGTGCTAGCAGCTTGACTAGCCCGGAGACCCAGTACTTC.

In nucleotides, the CDR3 is TGTGCCTGCCAGAGGGCGGGTAACTATGGCTACACCTTC. This encodes CACQRAGNYGYTF. The chain is built from TRBV30 and TRBJ1-2; D unresolved. The length of the CDR3 is 13 residues. V lost 6 bases to trimming and J lost 1 base, with 12 bases between them. Germline values: CDR1 GTSNPN, CDR2 SVGIG (reference sequence).

The rearrangement uses TRBV12-5 and TRBJ2-1; 7 bases are shared with TRBD2. The CDR3 extends over 13 amino acids. CDR1 is LGHNT, CDR2 FRNRAP, per germline. V shed 7 bases and J 8 bases; nucleotides not matched to a gene: 8. The DNA of the CDR3 is TGTGCTAGTGCTAGCGGTTGGATCCATGAGCAGTTCTTC. Translating it yields CASASGWIHEQFF.

The CDR3 sequence: CASSSMIAGGYSREQFF. The CDR3 DNA reads as TGTGCCAGCAGCTCGATGATAGCGGGAGGATATAGTCGGGAGCAGTTCTTC. The V and J genes are TRBV13 and TRBJ2-1; 10 bases align to TRBD2. After removal of 4 bases from V and 10 bases from J, the junction contained 16 bases not matched to a gene. CDR1 and CDR2 (germline): PRHDT, FYEKMQ (reference sequence). The CDR3 extends over 17 amino acids.

A few counts support this clone. The chain is built from TRBV25-1 and TRBJ2-3; the D gene is possibly TRBD2 (6 bases). Trimming removed 6 bases at V and 0 bases at J, with 13 bases between. This CDR3 contains 15 residues. The germline V gene has CDR1 MGHDK and CDR2 SYGVNS. DNA for the CDR3: TGTGCCAGCAGGGAGACGGGAGCTAGCACAGATACGCAGTATTTT. This encodes CASRETGASTDTQYF.

A few counts support this clone. This rearrangement joins TRBV30 to TRBJ2-5; 9 nucleotides agree with TRBD2. Germline loops: CDR1 GTSNPN, CDR2 SVGIG (reference sequence). This CDR3 has 15 amino acids. J was trimmed by 1 base and V by 1 base; bases with no gene match: 4. The CDR3 bases are TGTGCCTGGAGTGACGGACTAGCGACCCAAGAGACCCAGTACTTC. Amino acid sequence: CAWSDGLATQETQYF.

The chain has TRBV30 and TRBJ2-1, with D uncertain. Between the trimmed V and J ends, which lost 3 bases and 5 bases, there was a span of 8 bases. The CDR3 extends over 12 amino acids. The germline V gene encodes CDR1 GTSNPN and CDR2 SVGIG (reference sequence). The CDR3, as DNA: TGTGCCTGGAGGCCCAGTAACAATGAGCAGTTCTTC. This codes for CAWRPSNNEQFF. Variable domain in full (rest from reference TRBV30 and TRBJ2-1): SQTIHQWPATLVQPVGSPLSLECTVEGTSNPNLYWYRQAAGRGLQLLFYSVGIGQISSEVPQNLSASRPQDRQFILSSKKLLLSDSGFYLCAWRPSNNEQFFGPGTRLTVL.

This clone was picked up a small number of times. The chain uses TRBV5-1 and TRBJ2-3; tentative D call: TRBD2 (5 bases). CDR1 and CDR2 (germline): SGHRS, YFSETQ. V lost 0 bases and J lost 4, with 12 bases in between. This CDR3 comprises 15 residues. As DNA, the CDR3 is TGCGCCAGCAGCTTGGGAGACTCGGAGGCAGATACGCAGTATTTT. This gives the protein CASSLGDSEADTQYF.

This chain joins TRBV4-2 and TRBJ2-1; 14 bases match TRBD2. J was trimmed by 0 bases and V by 0 bases; bases with no gene match: 7. The V gene's germline CDR1 is LGHNA and CDR2 YNFKEQ. This CDR3 has 20 amino acids. The CDR3: CASSQERTSGRPSSYNEQFF. The CDR3 bases are TGTGCCAGCAGCCAAGAGCGGACTAGCGGGAGGCCGAGCTCCTACAATGAGCAGTTCTTC.

This rearrangement joins TRBV30 to TRBJ2-3; D unresolved. The CDR3 loop spans 14 amino acids. Trimming left V 0 bases short and J 6 bases short, with 13 bases between. CDR1 is GTSNPN, CDR2 SVGIG, per germline (reference sequence). This CDR3 reads CAWSVGPSIDTQYF. CDR3 DNA: TGTGCCTGGAGTGTTGGGCCGTCTATTGATACGCAGTATTTT.